Listed below are T cell receptor beta chains from one sample, sequenced in a study of neoadjuvant anti-PD-1 for oral cavity cancer. The repertoire was sequenced with immunoSEQ multiplex PCR; TCRdb's copy has only in-frame clones and lacks some. The sample consists of over 60,000 clones, about nine tenths of them appearing once. The material was PBMCs, obtained after nivolumab (anti-PD-1) treatment. Receptors were obtained from a person between 40 and 80 years old with oral cavity squamous cell carcinoma. Each CDR3 is given without its conserved first and last residue.

cdr3_aa	v_call	j_call
ASSRRKY	TRBV6-7	TRBJ2-7
ASSFQGVVYGYT	TRBV11-2	TRBJ1-2
ASSQRGGSDTQY	TRBV4-1	TRBJ2-3
ATFLYRTEAF	TRBV5-8	TRBJ1-1
ASSPPGTGSYEQY	TRBV7-9	TRBJ2-7
ASSLVGTGGADPGNTIY	TRBV5-1	TRBJ1-3
ASARDPNNEQF	TRBV11-3	TRBJ2-1
ASRGDRGREKLF	TRBV6-1	TRBJ1-4
ASSLYPGEQF	TRBV7-3	TRBJ2-1
ASRGRTGLAKNIQY	TRBV2	TRBJ2-4
ASTLEQTPKRPQH	TRBV2	TRBJ1-5
ASTLYRGSNQPQH	TRBV19	TRBJ1-5
ASTEGQGISYNEQF	TRBV5-4	TRBJ2-1
ASSTGLSEAF	TRBV5-8	TRBJ1-1
ATVTRGTGNTGELF	TRBV19	TRBJ2-2
ASSPPGGSAYEQY	TRBV7-9	TRBJ2-7
ASSESAGGRFDEQF	TRBV10-2	TRBJ2-1
ASSNRENTEAF	TRBV6-1	TRBJ1-1
ASSLRAGTGWVGYT	TRBV7-9	TRBJ1-2
ASSRQGSGELF	TRBV14	TRBJ2-2
ASSLTPGQASDWY	TRBV11-2	TRBJ2-7
ASSEVTVTSTDTQY	TRBV2	TRBJ2-3
ASRPSSGASLSYNEQF	TRBV19	TRBJ2-1
ASSSGSGNTGELF	TRBV7-9	TRBJ2-2
ASTQTGGARSGHHTQY	TRBV7-9	TRBJ2-3
ASSYTTGGDGYT	TRBV6-5	TRBJ1-2
ASSQIIRSSYNEQF	TRBV27	TRBJ2-1
ASSLRDGVEQY	TRBV5-1	TRBJ2-7
SVERLDTIY	TRBV29-1	TRBJ1-3
ASSEGGNTEAF	TRBV25-1	TRBJ1-1
ASSAWRGYT	TRBV2	TRBJ1-2
ASSLEGQNTPGYT	TRBV5-1	TRBJ1-2
ASSDTILGNEQF	TRBV2	TRBJ2-1
ASSADPNYEQY	TRBV5-1	TRBJ2-7
ASRHGTSGSPTYEQY	TRBV27	TRBJ2-7
ASSGSGRSTDTQY	TRBV9	TRBJ2-3
ASSARASSYNSPLH	TRBV6-1	TRBJ1-6
ASSVTTSGNNEQF	TRBV6-4	TRBJ2-1
ASSIEGGYNQPQH	TRBV19	TRBJ1-5
ASSDGQGIGTGELF	TRBV27	TRBJ2-2